This T cell receptor beta chain was found in a study of shared clonotypes between healthy human individuals. Measured with immunoSEQ multiplex PCR; TCRdb has only the in-frame clones, and not every one. The table has fewer than 1.8 million clones, roughly 98.5% seen once. The CDR3 consists of 14 residues. CDR1 is SQVTM, CDR2 ANQGSEA, per germline. Trimming removed 4 bases at V and 1 base at J, with 11 bases between. The TCR originated in a man aged 25 to 40 in good health. The sample consisted of naive CD4+ T cells sorted from blood. Indicated subset: CD45RA+ positively selected. This sequence joins TRBV29-1 and TRBJ2-1; a weak D match, TRBD2 (6 bases). Here the CDR3 DNA reads TGCAGCGTTGCTAAAAGCGGGTCCTACAATGAGCAGTTCTTC. This gives the protein CSVAKSGSYNEQFF.